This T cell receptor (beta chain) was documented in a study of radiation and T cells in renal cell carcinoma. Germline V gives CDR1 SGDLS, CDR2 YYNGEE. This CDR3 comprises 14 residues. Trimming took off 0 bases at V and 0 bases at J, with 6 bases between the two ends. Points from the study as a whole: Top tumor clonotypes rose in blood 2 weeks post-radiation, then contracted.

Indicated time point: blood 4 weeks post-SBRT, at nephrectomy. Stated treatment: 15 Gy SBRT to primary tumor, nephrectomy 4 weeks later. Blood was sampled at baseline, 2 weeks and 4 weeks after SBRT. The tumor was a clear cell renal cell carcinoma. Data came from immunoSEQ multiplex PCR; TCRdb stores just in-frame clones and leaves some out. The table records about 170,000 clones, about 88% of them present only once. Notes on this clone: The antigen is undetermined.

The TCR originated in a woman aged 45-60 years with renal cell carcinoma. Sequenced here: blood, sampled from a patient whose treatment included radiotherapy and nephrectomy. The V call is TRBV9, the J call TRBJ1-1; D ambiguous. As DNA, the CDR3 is TGTGCCAGCAGCGTAGGACACTTGAACACTGAAGCTTTCTTT. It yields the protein CASSVGHLNTEAFF.